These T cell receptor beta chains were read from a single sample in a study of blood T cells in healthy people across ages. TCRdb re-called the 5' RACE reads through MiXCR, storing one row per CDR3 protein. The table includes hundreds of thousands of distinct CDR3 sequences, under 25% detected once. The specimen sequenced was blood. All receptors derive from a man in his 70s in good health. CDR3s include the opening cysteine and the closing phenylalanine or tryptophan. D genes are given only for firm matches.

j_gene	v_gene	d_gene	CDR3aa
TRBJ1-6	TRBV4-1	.	CASSQDPLGLFNSPLHF
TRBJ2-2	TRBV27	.	CASSSISGTPGELFF
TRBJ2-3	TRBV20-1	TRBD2	CSARLAGGTTDTQYF
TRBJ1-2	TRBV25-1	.	CASSDSGRNYGYTF
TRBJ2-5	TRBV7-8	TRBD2	CASSATSGTTQYF
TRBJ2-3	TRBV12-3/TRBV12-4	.	CASSLDVGTDTQYF
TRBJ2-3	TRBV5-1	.	CANSLALNPTDTQYF
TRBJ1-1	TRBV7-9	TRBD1	CASSSDRDGGTEAFF
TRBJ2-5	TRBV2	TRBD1	CASRKTGQVQETQYF
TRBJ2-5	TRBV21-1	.	CASSLRRGQETQYF
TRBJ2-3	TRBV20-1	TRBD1	CSARDYRTGGTDTQYF
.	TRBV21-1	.	CASSKPPLAGGWNEQFF
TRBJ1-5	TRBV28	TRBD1	CASSLVSLGQTNQPQHF
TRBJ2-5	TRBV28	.	CASSLSRKGEETQYF
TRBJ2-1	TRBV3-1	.	CASSQKTGRSYNEQFF
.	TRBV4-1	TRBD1	CASSKSPGQGAVEQFF
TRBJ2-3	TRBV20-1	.	CSARPIAEASTDTQYF
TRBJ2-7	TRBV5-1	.	CASSFEASSYEQYF
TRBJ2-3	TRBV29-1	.	CSVEGSGRDTQYF
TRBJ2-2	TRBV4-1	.	CASSFGPPTSAGELFF
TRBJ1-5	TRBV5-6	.	CASSLAGDNQPQHF
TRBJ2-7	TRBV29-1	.	CSVGGAYEQYF
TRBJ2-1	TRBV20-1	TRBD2	CSASTSGTYNEQFF
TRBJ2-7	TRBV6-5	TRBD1	CASSYRDRGRYEQYF
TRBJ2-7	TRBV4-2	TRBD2	CASSQEAGGPLYEQYF
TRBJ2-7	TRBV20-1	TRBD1	CSASDRSSYEQYF
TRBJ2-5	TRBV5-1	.	CASSSTGTPGETQYF
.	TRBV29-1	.	CSVERGLNEQFF
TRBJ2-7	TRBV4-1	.	CTSSLTGTFYEQYF
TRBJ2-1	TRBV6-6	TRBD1	CASSPYATGSDEQFF
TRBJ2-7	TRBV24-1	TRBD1	CATSDPGQLGDEQYF
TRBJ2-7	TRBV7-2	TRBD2	CASSLAKGLAGGSSYEQYF
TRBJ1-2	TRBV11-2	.	CASSLESNTYGYTF
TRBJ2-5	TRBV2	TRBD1	CASKRTGEETQYF
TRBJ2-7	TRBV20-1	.	CSASLRRGVSYEQYF
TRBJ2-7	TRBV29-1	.	CSALPMGASSYEQYF
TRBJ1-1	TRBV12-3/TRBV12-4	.	CASSQDKADTEAFF
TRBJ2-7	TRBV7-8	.	CASSLAAGGASVYEQYF
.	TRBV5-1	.	CASSDSPYEQYF
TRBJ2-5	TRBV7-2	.	CASSSWGGTPTQYF
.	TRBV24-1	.	CATSGWGRQFF
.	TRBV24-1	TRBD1	CATSGLTGDYNEQFF
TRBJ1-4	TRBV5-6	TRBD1	CASSTGTGGTNEKLFF